The rows below give T cell receptor beta chains drawn from one sample of a study of tumor-infiltrating lymphocytes in primary liver carcinoma. MiXCR, run by TCRdb on the multiplex PCR reads, gives a single entry per CDR3 protein. The data show some 180,000 distinct CDR3 sequences, with 50% to 75% seen just once and around 68% held by the top ten. Sequencing used peripheral blood. These receptors were obtained from a man aged 35-49 years with primary liver carcinoma and hepatitis B virus infection. The CDR3 runs from the conserved cysteine through the conserved F or W. Each record gives: CDR3 length, V gene, clone size, CDR3 protein. Clone size is stated in some rows and not others, as once, few, many or a class when expanded.

>16|TRBV4-2|few
CASSQAGQGANTEAFF
>13|TRBV29-1|many
CSALAGRQETQYF
>15|TRBV29-1|NA
CSVESPSGSPNEQYF
>14|TRBV10-3|NA
CAISKEREGNEQFF
>13|TRBV29-1|many
CSVVTGRSTEAFF
>14|TRBV6-6|few
CASQREGATDTQYF
>17|TRBV10-3|NA
CATTSNFGTDSTDTQYF
>14|TRBV5-1|NA
CASSLGDTEETQYF
>17|TRBV4-2|NA
CASSQDLNGRAYNEQFF
>13|TRBV6-1|few
CASSEQGADTQYF
>16|TRBV6-1|few
CASSPMGGNSYNEQFF
>13|TRBV12-3/TRBV12-4|NA
CASGTSGRDKQFF
>15|TRBV11-2|NA
CASSPSTGSAYEQYF
>16|TRBV7-8|NA
CASSLENRGGTGELFF
>12|TRBV29-1|NA
CSVTVGTDTQYF
>15|TRBV6-5|NA
CASSHSPTGTAEAFF
>15|TRBV29-1|NA
CSVEGPGLGFYEQYF
>14|TRBV13|few
CASSRTGPYNEQFF
>19|TRBV7-8|few
CASSLATIFGAGMNTEAFF
>14|TRBV29-1|NA
CSATWTSGTNEQFF
>16|TRBV24-1|once
CATSDSPTGAVKTQYF
>12|TRBV12-3/TRBV12-4|NA
CASSRIPSIMDF
>15|TRBV5-4|once
CASSLGDRVNNEQFF
>13|TRBV11-3|many
CASSLSLAYEQYF
>15|TRBV29-1|NA
CSVEVLQQSNEKLFF
>14|TRBV5-4|NA
CASSFPGQHYGYTF
>14|TRBV12-3/TRBV12-4|few
CASSTLHLQETQYF
>15|TRBV6-5|NA
CASMSSGTDYKEQFF
>15|TRBV11-2|NA
CASSFQRGSYNEHFF
>13|TRBV12-3/TRBV12-4|once
CASSPSGGSTQYF
>13|TRBV20-1|NA
CSARDTTNEKLFF
>15|TRBV11-2|few
CASSRAVGYANEQFF
>13|TRBV5-1|NA
CASSLEVGDTQYF
>13|TRBV6-1|NA
CVSRTSYNSPLHF
>17|TRBV29-1|few
CSVEVSGMTGDQETQYF
>13|TRBV11-2|many
CASSLPTLNEQFF
>17|TRBV6-6|NA
CASTQSGREYSNQPQHF
>14|TRBV7-9|NA
CASSAWENKKEQYF
>15|TRBV19|NA
CASSQLAGGIDTQYF
>12|TRBV12-3/TRBV12-4|NA
CASSLSGETQYF
>15|TRBV7-9|NA
CASSRGQGAVNEQFF
>14|TRBV14|once
CASSRLGSYNEQLF
>17|TRBV4-2|once
CASSPSGDGVSGNTIYF
>15|TRBV12-3/TRBV12-4|NA
CASSSRTSGNPEQYF
>17|TRBV11-2|NA
CASSLYGASTGPDTRYF
>17|TRBV6-6|NA
CASSYLPGGEPKNIQYF
>14|TRBV6-6|NA
CASSLPSGDTEAFF